Listed below are T cell receptor beta chains from one sample, sequenced in a study of PD-L1 blockade in urothelial cancer. Sequenced by immunoSEQ multiplex PCR; TCRdb stores in-frame clones only, minus some. The repertoire holds roughly 100,000 clones, less than 90% seen once, with around 8% in the top ten. Material: PBMCs, obtained around atezolizumab (anti-PD-L1) treatment. These receptors all stem from a man between 70 and 80 years old with urothelial cancer. CDR3s include the opening cysteine and the closing phenylalanine or tryptophan. D genes are given only for firm matches. A clone size is listed for some rows: how often the clone was seen (once, few, many), or a class if it is expanded.

j_call: TRBJ2-3
clone_size: NA
d_call: NA
v_call: TRBV7-2
cdr3_nt: TGTGCCAGCAGCCTAAGAGGGAGATGGACAGATACGCAGTATTTT
cdr3_aa: CASSLRGRWTDTQYF

j_call: TRBJ2-2
clone_size: NA
d_call: TRBD2
v_call: TRBV7-2
cdr3_nt: TGTGCCAGCAGCTTAACTAGCGGGTTGAACACCGGGGAGCTGTTTTTT
cdr3_aa: CASSLTSGLNTGELFF

j_call: TRBJ2-7
clone_size: once
d_call: NA
v_call: TRBV18
cdr3_nt: TGTGCCAGCTCTTGGGAGGGGGGAAGCTTCTCCTACGAGCAGTACTTC
cdr3_aa: CASSWEGGSFSYEQYF

j_call: TRBJ2-7
clone_size: NA
d_call: NA
v_call: TRBV15
cdr3_nt: TGTGCCACCAGCAGAGATGAAACATACGAGCAGTACTTC
cdr3_aa: CATSRDETYEQYF

j_call: TRBJ1-1
clone_size: NA
d_call: NA
v_call: TRBV5-4
cdr3_nt: TGTGCCAGCAGCTGGGGCTTACCGGGACAGAACACTGAAGCTTTCTTT
cdr3_aa: CASSWGLPGQNTEAFF

j_call: TRBJ2-7
clone_size: NA
d_call: NA
v_call: TRBV4-1
cdr3_nt: TGCGCCAGCAGCCCCGCCTTTGCCCCTAGCAACCGCGAGCAGTACTTC
cdr3_aa: CASSPAFAPSNREQYF

j_call: TRBJ2-5
clone_size: NA
d_call: NA
v_call: TRBV6-6
cdr3_nt: TGTGCCAGCAGTCCTAGGGAGACCCAGTACTTC
cdr3_aa: CASSPRETQYF

j_call: TRBJ2-1
clone_size: NA
d_call: TRBD1
v_call: TRBV9
cdr3_nt: TGTGCCAGCAGCGCAGAGGGGGCGGAATACAATGAGCAGTTCTTC
cdr3_aa: CASSAEGAEYNEQFF

j_call: TRBJ1-2
clone_size: NA
d_call: TRBD1
v_call: TRBV7-9
cdr3_nt: TGTGCCAGCAGCCCCCCCGGGACAGGGGCGCTCTATGGCTACACCTTC
cdr3_aa: CASSPPGTGALYGYTF

j_call: TRBJ1-5
clone_size: NA
d_call: NA
v_call: TRBV27
cdr3_nt: TGTGCCAGTCCCGAACGAGGCAATCAGCCCCAGCATTTT
cdr3_aa: CASPERGNQPQHF

j_call: TRBJ1-4
clone_size: NA
d_call: TRBD1
v_call: TRBV15
cdr3_nt: TGTGCCACCAGCAGAGCCGCAGGGGGCTGGGCTAATGAAAAACTGTTTTTT
cdr3_aa: CATSRAAGGWANEKLFF

j_call: TRBJ1-5
clone_size: once
d_call: NA
v_call: TRBV5-1
cdr3_nt: TGCGCCAGCAGCCCTACAGGAAGCAATCAGCCCCAGCATTTT
cdr3_aa: CASSPTGSNQPQHF

j_call: TRBJ2-5
clone_size: NA
d_call: TRBD1
v_call: TRBV5-1
cdr3_nt: TGCGCCAGCAGCCTCGGACAGGCCCAAGAGACCCAGTACTTC
cdr3_aa: CASSLGQAQETQYF

j_call: TRBJ2-7
clone_size: NA
d_call: TRBD2
v_call: TRBV6-5
cdr3_nt: TGTGCCAGCAGGGATCGACTAGCGGGAGGTTACGAGCAGTACTTC
cdr3_aa: CASRDRLAGGYEQYF

j_call: TRBJ2-7
clone_size: NA
d_call: NA
v_call: TRBV1
cdr3_nt: TGCACCAGCAGCCAAGATCCTAAGAGACACCAGTACTTC
cdr3_aa: CTSSQDPKRHQYF

j_call: TRBJ1-1
clone_size: NA
d_call: NA
v_call: TRBV5-6
cdr3_nt: TGTGCCAGCAGCCTTGGCAGGGTTAACACTGAAGCTTTCTTT
cdr3_aa: CASSLGRVNTEAFF

j_call: TRBJ2-1
clone_size: NA
d_call: TRBD1
v_call: TRBV19
cdr3_nt: TGTGCCAGTAGTATTGGGACAGGACTGGGAAATGAGCAGTTCTTC
cdr3_aa: CASSIGTGLGNEQFF

j_call: TRBJ1-2
clone_size: NA
d_call: NA
v_call: TRBV10-3
cdr3_nt: TGTGCCATCAGTGAGGGCAGGGTGGACTATGGCTACACCTTC
cdr3_aa: CAISEGRVDYGYTF

j_call: TRBJ1-1
clone_size: NA
d_call: TRBD1
v_call: TRBV6-1
cdr3_nt: TGTGCCAGCTCAGAAACAGGGGCCGACACTGAAGCTTTCTTT
cdr3_aa: CASSETGADTEAFF

j_call: TRBJ1-4
clone_size: NA
d_call: TRBD1
v_call: TRBV19
cdr3_nt: TGTGCCAGTAGTATAGGAGGGGGCGCTGAAAAACTGTTTTTT
cdr3_aa: CASSIGGGAEKLFF

j_call: TRBJ1-2
clone_size: NA
d_call: NA
v_call: TRBV7-5
cdr3_nt: TGTGCCAGAAGCTTAGACTTACACGGAGGGGTTTTGGTAGGCTACACCTTC
cdr3_aa: CARSLDLHGGVLVGYTF

j_call: TRBJ1-4
clone_size: NA
d_call: NA
v_call: TRBV5-4
cdr3_nt: TGTGCCAGCAGCCCCGACCAGGTTGAAAAACTGTTTTTT
cdr3_aa: CASSPDQVEKLFF

j_call: TRBJ2-3
clone_size: NA
d_call: NA
v_call: TRBV25-1
cdr3_nt: TGTGCCAGCAGTGAGGCAACAGGGTCCTTCACAGATACGCAGTATTTT
cdr3_aa: CASSEATGSFTDTQYF

j_call: TRBJ1-2
clone_size: NA
d_call: NA
v_call: TRBV10-3
cdr3_nt: TGTGCCATCAAACCAGGGGCTATTACCCCCTATGGCTACACCTTC
cdr3_aa: CAIKPGAITPYGYTF

j_call: TRBJ2-2
clone_size: once
d_call: TRBD1
v_call: TRBV18
cdr3_nt: TGTGCCAGCTCAAATGACAGGGATAACACCGGGGAGCTGTTTTTT
cdr3_aa: CASSNDRDNTGELFF

j_call: TRBJ2-5
clone_size: few
d_call: TRBD1
v_call: TRBV7-9
cdr3_nt: TGTGCCAGCAGCTTAAGCCGCGGGACAGGGGGCCTGGGGCAAGAGACCCAGTACTTC
cdr3_aa: CASSLSRGTGGLGQETQYF

j_call: TRBJ1-2
clone_size: NA
d_call: NA
v_call: TRBV7-3
cdr3_nt: TGTGCCAGCAGCTCCGGAGGGGGGGCGGACTATGGCTACACCTTC
cdr3_aa: CASSSGGGADYGYTF

j_call: TRBJ1-2
clone_size: NA
d_call: TRBD1
v_call: TRBV19
cdr3_nt: TGTGCCAGTAGTACGCCCACAGGGGGCGGGTATGGCTACACCTTC
cdr3_aa: CASSTPTGGGYGYTF

j_call: TRBJ2-7
clone_size: NA
d_call: TRBD1
v_call: TRBV7-2
cdr3_nt: TGTGCCAGCAGCCAGGCACCGGGACAGTCCTACGAGCAGTACTTC
cdr3_aa: CASSQAPGQSYEQYF

j_call: TRBJ2-2
clone_size: NA
d_call: TRBD1
v_call: TRBV25-1
cdr3_nt: TGTGCCAGCAGGGACAGGGGGATTTCCGGGGAGCTGTTTTTT
cdr3_aa: CASRDRGISGELFF